The 6 T cell receptor beta chains in this list originate from one sample, sequenced in a study of cytomegalovirus exposure and HLA in healthy donors. The PCR used 60 Vbeta and 13 Jbeta primers. Assay used: immunoSEQ multiplex PCR; TCRdb lists only in-frame clones, some missing. The profile shows roughly 120,000 clones, 75% to 80% of them singletons. Material for sequencing was PBMCs. These receptors all stem from a woman aged 25 to 39 in good health and CMV-seronegative.

To note about this clone: The same CDR3 can be traced to other DNA sequences in this sample. The chain links TRBV29-1 to TRBJ2-5; 9 bases are shared with TRBD1. J gave up 5 bases and V 7 bases, and 11 bases lay outside the gene matches. The CDR3 runs to 14 residues. Looked up from germline, CDR1 is SQVTM and CDR2 is ANQGSEA. CDR3: CSAVAGTGRETQYF. The CDR3 DNA reads TGCAGCGCTGTGGCCGGGACAGGGCGGGAGACCCAGTACTTC.

The count of this clone is one. The chain carries TRBV9 and TRBJ2-3, with TRBD1 matching over 7 bases. Unmatched junction bases numbered 9, after V lost 4 bases and J lost 1 base. The CDR3 totals 16 residues. Germline CDR1 is SGDLS and CDR2 is YYNGEE. This CDR3 reads CASSKGDSGRTDTQYF. In DNA form, the CDR3 reads TGTGCCAGCAGCAAGGGGGACAGTGGTCGCACAGATACGCAGTATTTT. Together with reference TRBV9 and TRBJ2-3, the CDR3 gives the full variable domain: DSGVTQTPKHLITATGQRVTLRCSPRSGDLSVYWYQQSLDQGLQFLIQYYNGEERAKGNILERFSAQQFPDLHSELNLSSLELGDSALYFCASSKGDSGRTDTQYFGPGTRLTVL.

The genes are TRBV5-1 and TRBJ1-3; tentatively, D is TRBD1 (5 bases). The V and J ends lost 0 bases and 4 bases respectively, with 11 bases between them. The CDR3 is made up of 15 amino acids. Per the germline V gene, CDR1 is SGHRS and CDR2 is YFSETQ. CDR3 protein: CASSLALGPGNTIYF. The CDR3 nucleotides read TGCGCCAGCAGCTTGGCCTTGGGGCCCGGAAACACCATATATTTT.

The chain is built from TRBV28 and TRBJ2-5; D gene uncertain. V gave up 6 bases and J gave up 3 bases, with 5 bases separating them. The CDR3 consists of 11 residues. The germline V gene encodes CDR1 MDHEN and CDR2 SYDVKM. The CDR3 nucleotides are TGTGCCAGCAGGGCCAAAGAGACCCAGTACTTC. This translates into CASRAKETQYF.

The chain has TRBV4-1 and TRBJ2-3; 12 bases are a match to TRBD1. CDR3 size: 16 residues. The ends lost 0 bases at V and 8 bases at J; junction bases unmatched: 6. Germline V CDR1 and CDR2: MGHRA, YSYEKL. The CDR3 nucleotides read TGCGCCAGCAGCCAAGATTCCGGGACAGGGGGCCGTACGCAGTATTTT. Its protein product is CASSQDSGTGGRTQYF.

The chain has TRBV14 and TRBJ1-6; 8 bases map to TRBD1. This CDR3 region has 16 residues. Germline-derived CDR1 and CDR2 are SGHDN and FVKESK. The V gene end was trimmed by 0 bases and the J gene end by 5 bases; junction bases not matched to a gene: 3. CDR3: CASSQDVTGDNSPLHF. The CDR3 bases are TGTGCCAGCAGCCAAGATGTGACAGGGGATAATTCACCCCTCCACTTT.